These T cell receptor beta chains were read from a single sample in a study of blood T cell repertoires in COVID-19. Assay: immunoSEQ multiplex PCR; the TCRdb copy retains only in-frame clones and omits some. The data show roughly 200,000 clones, 75% to 85% seen once. The sample comprised peripheral blood. Receptors were obtained from a man aged 55 to 70 with acute or convalescent COVID-19. Each CDR3 is given with its conserved first and last residue. The D gene is left open where the match is weak. Clone size appears in some rows only: once, few, many, or a class for an expanded clone.

clone_size cdr3_length d_call j_call v_call cdr3_nt cdr3_aa
once 14 - TRBJ2-3 TRBV9 TGTGCCAGCAGCGACGAAGGGGGTACAGATACGCAGTATTTT CASSDEGGTDTQYF
- 14 TRBD2 TRBJ2-1 TRBV6-5 TGTGCCAGCAGTTACTCGATCCCGGGGGGGAAGCAGTTCTTC CASSYSIPGGKQFF
- 13 TRBD1 TRBJ1-2 TRBV6-5 TGTGCCAGCAGTTACTCAAGGGGGACAGACGACACCTTC CASSYSRGTDDTF
once 14 TRBD2 TRBJ2-3 TRBV28 TGTGCCAGCCGGTCGGGAGGAAACACAGATACGCAGTATTTT CASRSGGNTDTQYF
- 13 - TRBJ1-6 TRBV6-5 TGTGCCAGCGAGGTGACAGCAAATTCACCCCTCCACTTT CASEVTANSPLHF
- 18 - TRBJ1-5 TRBV28 TGTGCCAGCAGTTGGCCCCCGGCAGGTAGATATAGCAATCAGCCCCAGCATTTT CASSWPPAGRYSNQPQHF
- 15 TRBD2 TRBJ2-7 TRBV7-3 TGTGCCAGCAGTCAGAGCGGGGGAAACTCCTACGAGCAGTACTTC CASSQSGGNSYEQYF
once 16 TRBD1 TRBJ1-3 TRBV28 TGTGCCAGCAGTTTAAGTAGGACAGGGGGTGGAAACACCATATATTTT CASSLSRTGGGNTIYF
- 15 - TRBJ2-5 TRBV5-1 TGCGCCAGCAGCCCGTACGGACAGTTGCAAGAGACCCAGTACTTC CASSPYGQLQETQYF
many 15 TRBD1 TRBJ2-6 TRBV7-2 TGTGCCAGCAGTCCAGGGGGCTCTGGGGCCAACGTCCTGACTTTC CASSPGGSGANVLTF
- 17 TRBD1 TRBJ2-7 TRBV7-2 TGTGCCAGCAGTTCTCGACCGGGACAGGGCACTTCCTACGAGCAGTACTTC CASSSRPGQGTSYEQYF